This TCR beta chain was identified in a study of blood T cell repertoires in COVID-19. Study context: From T cells, B-cell-depleted T cells, or PBMCs came the material, which was cDNA or gDNA.

How the authors handled the data: For nucleated cells, counts were estimated from reference gene primer amplification. The method was immunoSEQ multiplex PCR; TCRdb's version includes in-frame clones alone and lacks a portion of them. V and J calls and clone size follow that table, whereas D and trimming were derived from the DNA. The sample consists of 80,000 to 100,000 clones, roughly 82% of them appearing once. J lost 2 bases, V lost 1 base, and 8 bases had no gene match. Germline loops: CDR1 SGHNT, CDR2 YENEEA. The CDR3 loop spans 17 amino acids. The genes are TRBV11-3 and TRBJ2-3; 8 bases fit TRBD2. Specimen: peripheral blood. This TCR was sampled from a man in his sixties or seventies with active or convalescent COVID-19. The CDR3 DNA reads TGTGCCAGCAGCTTAGCCTTCGGGGGGGGATCCACAGATACGCAGTATTTT. Translating it yields CASSLAFGGGSTDTQYF.